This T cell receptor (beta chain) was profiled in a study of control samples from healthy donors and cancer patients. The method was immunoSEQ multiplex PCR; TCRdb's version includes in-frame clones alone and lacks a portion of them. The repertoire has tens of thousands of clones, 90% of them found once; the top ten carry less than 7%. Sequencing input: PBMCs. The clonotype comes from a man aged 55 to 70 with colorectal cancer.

The DNA of the CDR3 is TGTGCCAGCAGATCGCACAGGGATCGGAATGAAAAACTGTTTTTT. Translation: CASRSHRDRNEKLFF. The gene calls are TRBV6-1 and TRBJ1-4; D is possibly TRBD1 (6 bases). Germline V lookup: CDR1 MNHNS, CDR2 SASEGT. The CDR3 is made up of 15 amino acids. The V gene lost 6 bases and the J gene lost 5 bases, with 16 bases spanning the gap.